Below, 15 T cell receptor beta chains from the same sample are listed, as sequenced in a study of T cells after yellow fever vaccination. In TCRdb, the 5' RACE reads were re-called with MiXCR into one record per CDR3 protein. The sample holds approximately 110,000 distinct CDR3 sequences, more than 6% seen once. The material was CD4+ T cells sorted from PBMCs, obtained 10 days after the first yellow fever vaccination. The receptors stem from a man aged 18 to 35 who received the YFV17D yellow fever vaccine.

This clonotype was found many times. The chain carries TRBV11-2 and TRBJ2-5; D remains unclear. The length of the CDR3 is 13 residues. Trimming removed 3 bases at V and 5 bases at J, with 10 bases between. From germline, CDR1 is SGHAT and CDR2 FQNNGV. The CDR3 loop is CASSFRASETQYF. CDR3 sequence (DNA): TGTGCCAGCAGCTTTAGAGCCTCGGAGACCCAGTACTTC.

Worth noting for this clonotype: A far larger clone is one base from this, pointing to a likely read error. The V gene is TRBV12-3 or TRBV12-4, the J gene TRBJ2-5; D gene uncertain. The CDR3 extends over 11 amino acids. CDR3 bases: TGTGCCAGCAGTATCCAACAGACCCAGTACTTC. This translates into CASSIQQTQYF.

V gene TRBV5-5 combines with J gene TRBJ2-1; 9 nucleotides agree with TRBD1. V lost 5 bases and J lost 5; bases outside the gene matches: 8. Germline V gene lookup returns CDR1 SGHKS and CDR2 YYEKEE (reference sequence). CDR3 length: 15 residues. The CDR3, as DNA: TGTGCCAGCAGTGTTGGACAGGGGTCTCACAATGAGCAGTTCTTC. This encodes CASSVGQGSHNEQFF.

This clonotype was detected ten times or more. V and J are TRBV18 and TRBJ2-1; 11 positions agree with TRBD2. This CDR3 is 15 amino acids long. J lost 7 bases, V lost 3 bases, and 5 bases had no gene match. Germline V lookup: CDR1 KGHSH, CDR2 LQKENI. The CDR3 here is CASSPRSGGANEQFF. The CDR3 bases are TGTGCCAGCTCACCCCGTAGCGGGGGGGCGAATGAGCAGTTCTTC.

This clonotype was found many times. V is TRBV7-9 and J is TRBJ2-1; 10 bases fit TRBD1. The J segment lost 5 bases and the V segment lost 5 bases, leaving 3 bases of the junction unmatched. Germline values: CDR1 SEHNR, CDR2 FQNEAQ (reference sequence). This CDR3 has 14 residues. In nucleotides, the CDR3 is TGTGCCAGCAGCCTGGACAGGGGGGACAATGAGCAGTTCTTC. This gives the protein CASSLDRGDNEQFF.

This clonotype appeared many times. This rearrangement joins TRBV20-1 to TRBJ1-3; D is undetermined. From germline, CDR1 is DFQATT and CDR2 SNEGSKA (reference sequence). The CDR3 sequence is 11 residues long. V was trimmed by 6 bases and J by 3 bases, leaving 6 bases between them. The CDR3 protein is CSARIGNTIYF. CDR3 nucleotide sequence: TGCAGTGCCCGGATTGGAAACACCATATATTTT.

The chain combines TRBV23-1 with TRBJ2-7; unclear D gene. Being an ORF, TRBV23-1 has a function that is uncertain. The V end lost 1 base, the J end lost 4 bases, and 11 bases lay between the germline ends. The CDR3 consists of 14 residues. Written as DNA, the CDR3 is TGCGCCAGCAGTCAATACCTGGACCCTTACGAGCAGTACTTC. Translating gives CASSQYLDPYEQYF.

This clonotype turned up a few times. The CDR3 region has the DNA TGTGCCTGGAGTGCCGGGGGTCAGCCCCAGCATTTT. Protein product: CAWSAGGQPQHF. This chain joins TRBV30 and TRBJ1-5; tentatively, D is TRBD1 (5 bases). The CDR3 loop spans 12 amino acids. V was pared by 1 base and J by 6 bases, with 7 bases between. In germline, CDR1 is GTSNPN, CDR2 SVGIG (reference sequence).

This clonotype was seen ten or more times. The V gene is TRBV29-1, the J gene TRBJ2-2, with 8 bases fitting TRBD1. In germline, CDR1 is SQVTM, CDR2 ANQGSEA. The CDR3 has 14 residues. The J segment lost 6 bases and the V segment lost 5 bases, leaving 8 bases of the junction unmatched. The CDR3 spells CSVRNPGGPGELFF. In nucleotides, the CDR3 is TGCAGCGTTAGAAACCCAGGGGGCCCCGGGGAGCTGTTTTTT.

This clonotype was counted only a few times. The rearrangement joins TRBV20-1 to TRBJ1-4; D possibly corresponds to TRBD1 (6 bases). CDR3 length: 15 amino acids. Between the trimmed V and J ends, which lost 0 bases and 8 bases, there was a span of 16 bases. Per the germline V gene, CDR1 is DFQATT and CDR2 is SNEGSKA (reference sequence). Here the CDR3 reads CSARDPTGLGEKLFF. The CDR3 DNA sequence: TGCAGTGCTAGAGATCCGACAGGCCTTGGGGAAAAACTGTTTTTT.

This clonotype was found many times. The chain combines TRBV7-2 with TRBJ2-3, with a tentative D call TRBD2 (6 bases). The V gene's germline CDR1 is SGHTA and CDR2 FQGNSA. The CDR3 sequence is 15 residues long. Deletions cut 1 base from V and 4 bases from J, with 12 bases between. CDR3 protein: CASSLGAGLADTQYF. For the CDR3, the DNA is TGTGCCAGCAGCTTAGGGGCGGGGTTGGCAGATACGCAGTATTTT.

This chain joins TRBV2 and TRBJ2-5; D not resolved. V was clipped by 7 bases and J by 5 bases, with 14 bases between them. The CDR3 loop spans 13 amino acids. Germline CDR1 SNHLY, CDR2 FYNNEI. The CDR3 region is CASTWGMRETQYF. DNA of the CDR3: TGTGCCAGCACTTGGGGTATGAGGGAGACCCAGTACTTC.

This clonotype was seen more than once but under ten times. This chain's CDR3 is CASSLVTSPQVAQYF. The CDR3 DNA sequence: TGTGCCAGCAGTTTAGTTACTAGCCCCCAAGTGGCCCAGTACTTC. This sequence joins TRBV12-3 or TRBV12-4 and TRBJ2-5; perhaps TRBD2 as D (6 bases). This CDR3 comprises 15 residues. V shed 1 base and J shed 9 bases, with 18 bases lying between them.

This clonotype was found many times. The CDR3 sequence is CASSWDRADTQYF. The CDR3 DNA reads TGTGCCAGCAGTTGGGACCGGGCAGATACGCAGTATTTT. The chain has TRBV6-2 or TRBV6-3 and TRBJ2-3; either TRBD1 or TRBD2 may supply D (5 bases each). The CDR3 consists of 13 residues. The germline V and J ends were trimmed by 4 bases and 4 bases, with 9 bases remaining between them. The germline gives CDR1 MNHEY, CDR2 SVGEGT.

In its sample, this clonotype was seen many times. CDR3 in amino acids: CASSLRIEGSGELFF. The CDR3 nucleotides read TGTGCCAGCAGCTTACGCATCGAGGGTTCCGGGGAGCTGTTTTTT. V gene TRBV7-9 combines with J gene TRBJ2-2; tentatively, D is TRBD2 (5 bases). The germline gives CDR1 SEHNR, CDR2 FQNEAQ (reference sequence). The CDR3 has 15 amino acids. Trimming left V 2 bases short and J 6 bases short, with 13 bases between.